A selection of T cell receptor beta chains follows, all from one sample in a study of T cells in Graves' hyperthyroidism and ophthalmopathy. TCRdb redid the calling of the multiplex PCR reads with MiXCR, one entry per CDR3 protein. The sample carries 640,000 or so distinct CDR3 sequences, 12% to 15% recorded once. The sequenced sample was blood. These receptors came from a woman under 30 with Graves' ophthalmopathy. The CDR3 runs from the conserved cysteine through the conserved F or W. The D gene is left open where the match is weak. The listing skips clone size in some rows; elsewhere it reads once, few, many or a size class.

j_call clone_size d_call v_call cdr3_aa cdr3_nt
TRBJ2-7 many - TRBV28 CASSSTGSATYEQYF TGTGCCAGCAGTTCCACAGGCTCCGCAACCTACGAGCAGTACTTC
TRBJ2-1 - TRBD2 TRBV4-1 CASTPGGSYYNEQFF TGCGCCAGCACCCCTGGCGGGAGTTACTACAATGAGCAGTTCTTC
TRBJ2-7 few - TRBV4-1 CASSQDASSRSYEQYF TGCGCCAGCAGCCAAGATGCGAGTAGCAGATCCTACGAGCAGTACTTC
TRBJ1-5 few - TRBV7-2 CASSLMFRDAQPQHF TGTGCCAGCAGCTTAATGTTCAGGGACGCTCAGCCCCAGCATTTT
TRBJ2-5 - TRBD2 TRBV24-1 CATSDLTSGSETQYF TGTGCCACCAGTGATTTAACTAGCGGGAGTGAGACCCAGTACTTC
TRBJ2-5 - TRBD1 TRBV27 CASSFAGTEAETQYF TGTGCCAGCAGTTTCGCCGGGACAGAGGCAGAGACCCAGTACTTC
TRBJ2-7 many - TRBV24-1 CATSDLWGYEQYF TGTGCCACCAGTGACCTGTGGGGTTACGAGCAGTACTTC
TRBJ2-7 many - TRBV2 CANHPLGLSSAYEQYF TGTGCCAACCACCCCCTGGGCCTATCATCCGCCTACGAGCAGTACTTC
TRBJ2-7 many - TRBV11-1 CASSLPYARDYEQYF TGTGCCAGCAGCTTACCCTATGCCCGCGACTACGAGCAGTACTTC
TRBJ2-7 many - TRBV2 CASRESGHSSYEQYF TGTGCCAGCAGGGAAAGCGGACACTCTTCCTACGAGCAGTACTTC
TRBJ1-1 many - TRBV20-1 CSARDAGVDAFF TGCAGTGCTAGAGATGCGGGGGTGGATGCTTTCTTT
TRBJ2-7 few - TRBV4-1 CASSQRRIAYEQYF TGCGCCAGCAGCCAGAGAAGAATAGCCTACGAGCAGTACTTC
TRBJ2-5 many TRBD1 TRBV12-3/TRBV12-4 CASSRQGKETQYF TGTGCCAGCAGTCGACAGGGAAAGGAGACCCAGTACTTC
TRBJ1-1 many - TRBV6-2/TRBV6-3 CASSYGHLNTEAFF TGTGCCAGCAGTTACGGGCACCTGAACACTGAAGCTTTCTTT
TRBJ2-7 many TRBD1 TRBV6-2/TRBV6-3 CASSGQAWEQYF TGTGCCAGCAGCGGACAGGCGTGGGAGCAGTACTTC
TRBJ2-1 many TRBD1 TRBV6-1 CASSEGQGSNEQFF TGTGCCAGCAGTGAGGGACAGGGGAGTAATGAGCAGTTCTTC
TRBJ1-5 many - TRBV28 CASSLGLQGNSNQPQHF TGTGCCAGCAGTTTGGGCCTACAGGGAAATAGCAATCAGCCCCAGCATTTT
TRBJ2-1 - - TRBV4-1 CASSQDFRDSSYNEQFF TGCGCCAGCAGCCAAGATTTTAGGGACTCCTCCTACAATGAGCAGTTCTTC
TRBJ2-7 many - TRBV4-2 CASSQDTGEVWQYF TGTGCCAGCAGCCAAGATACAGGGGAGGTATGGCAGTACTTC
TRBJ2-3 - TRBD2 TRBV20-1 CSAKGLAGGPRTDTQYF TGCAGTGCCAAGGGACTAGCGGGAGGGCCGCGGACAGATACGCAGTATTTT
TRBJ2-7 - - TRBV20-1 CSAGQRLASSYEQYF TGCAGTGCTGGCCAGAGGCTGGCCAGCTCCTACGAGCAGTACTTC
TRBJ2-7 many TRBD2 TRBV16 CASSQKREWAEQYF TGTGCCAGCAGCCAAAAGCGGGAGTGGGCCGAGCAGTACTTC
TRBJ2-2 many TRBD1 TRBV27 CASRDRGTDTGELFF TGTGCCAGCAGGGACAGGGGTACGGACACCGGGGAGCTGTTTTTT